This T cell receptor (beta chain) comes out of a study of cytomegalovirus exposure and HLA in healthy donors. The study, taken as a whole, reports: Roughly uniform depth of sequencing across donors was assumed in presence/absence analyses. The authors reported that TCR beta sequences could predict HLA-A and HLA-B alleles. These predictions were accurate for most subjects in the first cohort.

PCR was performed using 60 Vbeta and 13 Jbeta primers. Data came from immunoSEQ multiplex PCR; TCRdb stores just in-frame clones and leaves some out. In the table there are about 81,000 clones, about three quarters of which are singletons. Regarding this clone: Antigen: not known.

V lost 6 bases and J lost 1, with 3 bases in between. The germline V gene encodes CDR1 KGHSH and CDR2 LQKENI. This CDR3 spans 12 amino acids. The source material was PBMCs. The origin of this receptor is a man aged 45 to 65 in good health and CMV-seropositive. This rearrangement joins TRBV18 to TRBJ2-2; no firm D call. CDR3 nucleotides: TGTGCCAGCTCCCTGAACACCGGGGAGCTGTTTTTT. Translated, it gives CASSLNTGELFF.